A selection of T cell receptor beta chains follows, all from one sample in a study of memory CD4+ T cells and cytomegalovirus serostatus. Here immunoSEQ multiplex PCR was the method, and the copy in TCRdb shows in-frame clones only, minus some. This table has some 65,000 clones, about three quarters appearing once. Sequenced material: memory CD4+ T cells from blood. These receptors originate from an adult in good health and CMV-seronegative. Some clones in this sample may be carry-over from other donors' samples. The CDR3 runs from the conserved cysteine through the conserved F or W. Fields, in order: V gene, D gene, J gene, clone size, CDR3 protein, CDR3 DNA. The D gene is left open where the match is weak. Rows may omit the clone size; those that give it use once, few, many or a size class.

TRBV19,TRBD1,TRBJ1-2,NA,CASTDLVYRQGSPGYTF,TGTGCCAGTACCGACCTAGTCTATCGACAGGGGTCCCCCGGCTACACCTTC
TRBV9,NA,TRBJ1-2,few,CASSAPHRLVGYGYTF,TGTGCCAGCAGCGCCCCTCACCGACTCGTGGGGTATGGCTACACCTTC
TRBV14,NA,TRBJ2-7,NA,CASSQVPYEQYF,TGTGCCAGCAGCCAAGTCCCCTACGAGCAGTACTTC
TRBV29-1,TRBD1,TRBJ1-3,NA,CSVDRGRVWDPWVGNTIYF,TGCAGCGTTGACAGGGGGCGAGTTTGGGACCCGTGGGTTGGAAACACCATATATTTT
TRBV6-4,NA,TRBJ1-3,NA,CASSDGFPGNTIYF,TGTGCCAGCAGTGACGGGTTCCCTGGAAACACCATATATTTT
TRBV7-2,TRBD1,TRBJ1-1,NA,CASSPSRGLNTEAFF,TGTGCCAGCAGCCCATCCAGGGGGCTGAACACTGAAGCTTTCTTT
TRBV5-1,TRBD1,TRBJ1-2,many,CASSYRDRDGYTF,TGCGCCAGCAGCTACCGGGACAGGGACGGCTACACCTTC
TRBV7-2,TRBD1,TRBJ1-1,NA,CASSRDRGDQGAFF,TGTGCCAGCAGCCGCGACAGGGGGGACCAGGGAGCTTTCTTT
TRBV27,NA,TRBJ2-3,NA,CASSSQGGGTDTQYF,TGTGCCAGCAGTTCCCAGGGGGGAGGCACAGATACGCAGTATTTT
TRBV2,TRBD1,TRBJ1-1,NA,CASSPRTGLNTEAFF,TGTGCCAGCAGTCCTCGGACAGGACTGAACACTGAAGCTTTCTTT
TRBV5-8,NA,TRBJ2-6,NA,CASSLDRSSSGANVLTF,TGTGCCAGCAGCTTGGACAGGTCTTCCTCTGGGGCCAACGTCCTGACTTTC
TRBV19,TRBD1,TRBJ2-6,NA,CARKGAESGANVLTF,TGTGCCAGGAAGGGGGCAGAATCTGGGGCCAACGTCCTGACTTTC
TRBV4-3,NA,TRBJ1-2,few,CASSQDSGPAYGYTF,TGCGCCAGCAGCCAAGACTCGGGCCCGGCTTATGGCTACACCTTC
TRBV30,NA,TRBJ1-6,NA,CAWSVENNSPLHF,TGTGCCTGGAGTGTAGAAAATAATTCACCCCTCCACTTT
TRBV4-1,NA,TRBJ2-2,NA,CASSQGVWGTSNTGELFF,TGCGCCAGCAGCCAAGGGGTATGGGGGACTTCGAACACCGGGGAGCTGTTTTTT
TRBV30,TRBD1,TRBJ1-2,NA,CAWSESPYRGLFHGYTF,TGTGCCTGGAGTGAATCTCCTTACAGGGGACTTTTTCATGGCTACACCTTC
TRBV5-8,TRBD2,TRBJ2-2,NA,CASSRTGTSRLTGELFF,TGTGCCAGCAGCCGGACCGGGACTAGCCGGCTCACCGGGGAGCTGTTTTTT
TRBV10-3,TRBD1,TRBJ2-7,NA,CAISEGDRGGYEQYF,TGTGCCATCAGTGAAGGCGACAGGGGCGGTTACGAGCAGTACTTC
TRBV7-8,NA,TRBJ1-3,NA,CASSFRWAGETGNTIYF,TGTGCCAGCAGCTTTCGTTGGGCAGGGGAGACTGGAAACACCATATATTTT
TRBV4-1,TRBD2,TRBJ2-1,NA,CASSQPTSGSYNEQFF,TGCGCCAGCAGCCAACCGACTAGCGGCTCCTACAATGAGCAGTTCTTC
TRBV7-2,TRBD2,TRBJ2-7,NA,CASSVAGGYEQYF,TGTGCCAGCAGCGTAGCGGGGGGCTACGAGCAGTACTTC
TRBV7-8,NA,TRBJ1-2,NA,CASSRESYGYTF,TGTGCCAGCAGCCGGGAGAGCTATGGCTACACCTTC
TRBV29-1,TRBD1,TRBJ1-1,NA,CSVVVDRGTEAFF,TGCAGCGTTGTCGTCGACAGGGGGACTGAAGCTTTCTTT
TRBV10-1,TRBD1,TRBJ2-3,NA,CASKGKQGAIADTQYF,TGCGCCAGCAAGGGGAAACAGGGGGCAATAGCAGATACGCAGTATTTT
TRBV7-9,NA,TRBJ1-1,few,CASSLVGWRGTNTEAFF,TGTGCCAGCAGCTTAGTTGGGTGGAGGGGGACCAACACTGAAGCTTTCTTT
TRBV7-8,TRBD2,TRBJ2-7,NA,CASSLREGFYEQYF,TGTGCCAGCAGCTTACGGGAGGGCTTCTACGAGCAGTACTTC
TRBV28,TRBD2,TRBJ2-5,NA,CASSLGLSGTSEETQYF,TGTGCCAGCAGTTTAGGCCTTAGCGGGACTTCAGAAGAGACCCAGTACTTC
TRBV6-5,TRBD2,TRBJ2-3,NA,CASNTLAREIGTQYF,TGTGCCAGCAACACACTAGCGAGGGAGATCGGTACGCAGTATTTT